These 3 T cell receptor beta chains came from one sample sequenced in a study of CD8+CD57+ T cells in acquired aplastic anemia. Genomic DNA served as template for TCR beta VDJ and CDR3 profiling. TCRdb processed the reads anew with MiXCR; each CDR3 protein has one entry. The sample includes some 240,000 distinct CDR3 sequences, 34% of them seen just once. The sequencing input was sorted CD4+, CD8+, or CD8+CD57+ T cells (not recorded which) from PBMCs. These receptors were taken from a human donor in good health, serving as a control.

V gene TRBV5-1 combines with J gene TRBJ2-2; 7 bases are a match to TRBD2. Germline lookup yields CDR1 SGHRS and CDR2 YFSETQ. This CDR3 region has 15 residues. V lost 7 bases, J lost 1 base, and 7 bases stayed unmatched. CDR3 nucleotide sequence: TGCGCCAGCCATCAGCGGGGCCTGAACACCGGGGAGCTGTTTTTT. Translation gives CASHQRGLNTGELFF.

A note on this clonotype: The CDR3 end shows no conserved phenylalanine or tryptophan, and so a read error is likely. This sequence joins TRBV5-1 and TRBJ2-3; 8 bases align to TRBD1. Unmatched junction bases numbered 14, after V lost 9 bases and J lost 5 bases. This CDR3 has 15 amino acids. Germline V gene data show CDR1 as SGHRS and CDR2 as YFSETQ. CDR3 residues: CATSLGTGRGDTQYS. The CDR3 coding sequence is TGCGCCACCTCTCTTGGGACAGGACGAGGAGATACGCAGTATTCT.

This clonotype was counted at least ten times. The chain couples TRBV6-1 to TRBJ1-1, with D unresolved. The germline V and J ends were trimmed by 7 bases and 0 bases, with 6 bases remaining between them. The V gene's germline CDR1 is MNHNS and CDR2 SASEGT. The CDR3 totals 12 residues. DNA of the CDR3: TGTGCCAGCACCAGAATGAACACTGAAGCTTTCTTT. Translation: CASTRMNTEAFF.